This T cell receptor beta chain was recovered during a study of T-cell reconstitution after alpha-beta-depleted transplantation in children. Regarding the study as a whole: Elevated TCRbeta diversity at day 60 was traced, in some patients, to surviving recipient T cells and thymic progenitors. Newly made T cells mostly supplied T-cell counts and diversity one year after transplant. At around two months after transplant, the alpha-beta T cells were reportedly derived from several hundred expanded clones that came from non-depleted graft cells.

This clonotype was seen more than once but under ten times. Its antigen is undetermined. Germline CDR1 LNHNV, CDR2 YYDKDF (reference sequence). This CDR3 spans 15 amino acids. V lost 4 bases to trimming and J lost 4 bases, with 16 bases between them. Unique molecular identifiers tagged the TCRbeta library. TCRdb itself ran the PCR reads through MiXCR, one entry per CDR3 protein. The table shows about 980,000 distinct CDR3 sequences, with about 31% occurring only once. The sample was PBMCs, mostly from graft donor cells, taken 360 days after TCRalphabeta/CD19-depleted stem cell transplant. The J gene is TRBJ1-1, the V gene TRBV15, with D unclear. The TCR was taken from a boy younger than two who had a stem cell transplant for SCID, so the T cells may come from the graft donor. CDR3 sequence: CATSKRSYLGTEAFF. CDR3 sequence (DNA): TGTGCCACCAGCAAGAGGAGTTATTTGGGCACTGAAGCTTTCTTT. The entire variable domain, with the rest obtained from reference TRBV15 and TRBJ1-1, is as follows: DAMVIQNPRYQVTQFGKPVTLSCSQTLNHNVMYWYQQKSSQAPKLLFHYYDKDFNNEADTPDNFQSRRPNTSFCFLDIRSPGLGDTAMYLCATSKRSYLGTEAFFGQGTRLTVV.